The sample holds a few counts of the clone carrying this T cell receptor (beta chain). Germline V gene lookup returns CDR1 MNHNY and CDR2 SVGAGI (reference sequence). The CDR3 totals 13 residues. Trimming stripped 6 bases from V and 0 bases from J, with 8 bases between. The sample belongs to a study of T-cell reconstitution after alpha-beta-depleted transplantation in children. Researchers prepared the TCRbeta library using unique molecular identifiers, the study reports. TCRdb passed the PCR reads through MiXCR, listing each CDR3 protein once. The profile covers about half a million distinct CDR3 sequences, with about an eighth appearing a single time and over 5.5% taken by the ten largest.

The sample consisted of PBMCs from the stem cell graft donor, taken from the stem cell graft. The chain joins TRBV6-6 to TRBJ1-2; D is undetermined. This sequence was found in a human donor who donated a stem cell graft to a child with combined immunodeficiency. CDR3 protein: CASRTGANYGYTF. CDR3 DNA: TGTGCCAGCAGGACGGGAGCTAACTATGGCTACACCTTC.